The present TCR beta chain was sequenced within a study of T cells in Graves' hyperthyroidism and ophthalmopathy. This clonotype was observed a few times. Each diagnosis was grounded in clinical symptoms, serum thyroxine and TRAb, thyroid ultrasound, and orbital computed tomography. Amplified regions were TCR beta CDR3 sequences from RNA transcripts. An initial round of RT-PCR targeting the TCR CDR3 relied on the HTBI primer set. From the multiplex PCR reads, TCRdb called clonotypes with MiXCR, one entry per CDR3 protein. The table records roughly 800,000 distinct CDR3 sequences, about 38% of them present only once. The CDR3 is made up of 13 amino acids.

J is TRBJ1-1 and V is TRBV12-3 or TRBV12-4; the D is unclear. Specimen: blood. This receptor was taken from a man aged 18-30 years with Graves' hyperthyroidism. DNA of the CDR3: TGTGCTAGTGGCCTGCGGGAGAACACTGAAGCTTTCTTT. Translating it yields CASGLRENTEAFF.